This T cell receptor (beta chain) appears in the sequencing data of a study of breast tumors, draining lymph nodes, adjacent tissues. As for this clonotype: The antigen is not known.

Trimming cost V 6 bases and J 4 bases, with 18 bases left between them. There are 14 residues in the CDR3. CDR1 and CDR2 from the germline V gene are SQVTM and ANQGSEA. TCRdb fed the multiplex PCR reads into MiXCR, producing one record per CDR3 protein. The sample has over 250,000 distinct CDR3 sequences; about 33% are singletons. Axillary draining lymph nodes of breast cancer patients supplied the node samples. Notes on the study in general: Tumor TCR diversity was below lymph nodes but above nontumor tissue. That most tumor T cells come from lymph nodes remained unproven.

The chain couples TRBV29-1 to TRBJ1-2; no clear D gene. The sequence derives from a female donor with breast cancer. Some clones in this sample may be carry-over from other donors' samples. The sequenced sample was axillary lymph node tissue. For the CDR3, the DNA is TGCAGCGTGTCCCTAGCGGGAGGGCGCTATGGCTACACCTTC. This encodes CSVSLAGGRYGYTF.